Described below is a single T cell receptor beta chain sequence and its context. As yet, its antigen is unknown. From alopecia areata patients, lesional scalp punch biopsies and peripheral blood were collected. Sorted populations comprised CD4+ and CD8+ T cells obtained from PBMCs. This sample was taken from a study of CD8+ T cells in alopecia areata. cDNA reverse transcribed from extracted RNA served as the sequencing template. The protocol was immunoSEQ multiplex PCR, while the TCRdb copy is restricted to in-frame clones and leaves out a portion. The profile shows under 30,000 clones, approximately 52% of them singletons. The study's findings and limits: Patients showed less clear TCR sequence sharing than mice, possibly partly because of HLA diversity. Elevated clonality characterized lesional scalp relative to normal scalp, particularly in alopecia totalis/universalis.

CDR1 LNHDA and CDR2 SQIVND come from the germline V gene (reference sequence). V shed 3 bases, J shed 4 bases, and the junction held 1 base outside the gene matches. CDR3 length: 15 amino acids. Sequencing was carried out using NKG2D-high CD8+ T cells sorted from blood. The sequence was collected from a human donor with alopecia areata. This chain uses TRBV19 with TRBJ2-1; TRBD2 agrees at 12 bases. CDR3: CASSMTSGGYNEQFF. CDR3 in DNA: TGTGCCAGTAGTATGACTAGCGGGGGATACAATGAGCAGTTCTTC. Filled out from reference TRBV19 and TRBJ2-1, the complete variable domain reads DGGITQSPKYLFRKEGQNVTLSCEQNLNHDAMYWYRQDPGQGLRLIYYSQIVNDFQKGDIAEGYSVSREKKESFPLTVTSAQKNPTAFYLCASSMTSGGYNEQFFGPGTRLTVL.